This TCR beta chain emerged from a study of Tregs in tolerant kidney transplant recipients. Per the germline V gene, CDR1 is MNHNS and CDR2 is SASEGT. The CDR3 is made up of 15 amino acids. V was clipped by 3 bases and J by 4 bases, with 16 bases between them. The data were produced by immunoSEQ multiplex PCR, yet TCRdb's version contains in-frame clones alone and is incomplete. The table has about 59,000 clones, more than 70% seen once. This TCR derives from a human donor in good health. V is TRBV6-1 and J is TRBJ2-7; possible D gene TRBD2, 5 bases. The sequencing sample was made of CD4+ T cells from blood. CDR3 residues: CASSDRRKLAYEQYF. CDR3 in DNA: TGTGCCAGCAGTGATAGGCGGAAGCTAGCTTACGAGCAGTACTTC.